The 8 T cell receptor beta chains in this list originate from one sample, sequenced in a study of shared clonotypes between healthy human individuals. Generated by immunoSEQ multiplex PCR, the TCRdb table keeps only in-frame clones and is missing some. The data show about 680,000 clones, under 95% seen once. Only CD45RO-negative cells positively selected for CCR7 counted as naive CD8 cells, so terminally differentiated effector memory CD45RA+ cells were excluded. Material: naive CD8+ T cells sorted from blood. The receptors here all came from a man aged 25-45 years in good health.

The chain couples TRBV5-1 to TRBJ2-1; perhaps D is TRBD1 or TRBD2 (6 bases each). The ends were cut back, 4 bases at V and 9 bases at J, with 23 bases in the middle. The CDR3 extends over 16 amino acids. Germline V lookup: CDR1 SGHRS, CDR2 YFSETQ. CDR3 in DNA: TGCGCCAGCAGCCCGGACGGGGGCTTCGTTGTGGGTGAGCAGTTCTTC. Protein sequence: CASSPDGGFVVGEQFF.

This clone was recorded a few times. The chain is built from TRBV13 and TRBJ2-2; 10 positions agree with TRBD2. Germline-derived CDR1 and CDR2 are PRHDT and FYEKMQ (reference sequence). This CDR3 region has 16 residues. Trimming at V came to 4 bases and at J to 4 bases, leaving 6 bases not matched to a gene. The CDR3 coding sequence is TGTGCCAGCAGCTCGACGGGACTAGCGTCCACCGGGGAGCTGTTTTTT. It encodes CASSSTGLASTGELFF.

This CDR3 reads CASRTSVWGGYEQYF. The DNA for the CDR3 is TGTGCCAGCAGGACTAGCGTGTGGGGGGGCTACGAGCAGTACTTC. The V and J genes are TRBV27 and TRBJ2-7, with 8 bases lining up with TRBD2. The CDR3 runs 15 residues. Per the germline V gene, CDR1 is MNHEY and CDR2 is SMNVEV (reference sequence). V shed 6 bases, J shed 3 bases, and the junction held 10 bases outside the gene matches.

The chain has TRBV7-9 and TRBJ2-1; D gene ambiguous. Looked up from germline, CDR1 is SEHNR and CDR2 is FQNEAQ (reference sequence). V was clipped by 4 bases and J by 10 bases, with 14 bases between them. The CDR3 extends over 13 amino acids. The CDR3 DNA follows: TGTGCCAGCAGCTCCACTCTGACGCGCGAGCAGTTCTTC. This encodes CASSSTLTREQFF.

The CDR3 bases are TGTGCCAGCAGCTTAAGGGGGGACTCGGGGAATGAGCAGTTCTTC. Amino acid sequence: CASSLRGDSGNEQFF. This chain joins TRBV7-9 and TRBJ2-1; D possibly matches TRBD1 or TRBD2 (6 bases each). With 2 bases removed from V and 7 bases from J, the gap between germline ends came to 15 bases. The CDR3 has 15 residues. Germline V gene lookup returns CDR1 SEHNR and CDR2 FQNEAQ (reference sequence).

The chain is built from TRBV4-1 and TRBJ2-7, with 8 bases lining up with TRBD2. V was pared by 0 bases and J by 3 bases, with 7 bases of the junction left unmatched. Germline CDR1 reads MGHRA; CDR2 reads YSYEKL. The CDR3 sequence is 16 residues long. The CDR3 spells CASSQDLSGSRYEQYF. In DNA, the CDR3 is TGCGCCAGCAGCCAAGACCTGAGCGGGAGCCGCTACGAGCAGTACTTC.

The V call is TRBV2, the J call TRBJ2-7; TRBD1 matches at 9 bases. The CDR3 loop spans 15 amino acids. Losses at the gene ends were 3 bases for V and 3 bases for J; bases not matched to a gene: 6. Looked up from germline, CDR1 is SNHLY and CDR2 is FYNNEI. The CDR3 nucleotides read TGTGCCAGCAGTGAGGGACAGGGTTCCTTCTACGAGCAGTACTTC. Encoded protein: CASSEGQGSFYEQYF.

This sequence joins TRBV19 and TRBJ2-7, with TRBD2 identical over 8 bases. J lost 6 bases, V lost 2 bases, and 6 bases had no gene match. This CDR3 has 14 amino acids. Germline V CDR1 and CDR2: LNHDA, SQIVND (reference sequence). CDR3 nucleotides: TGTGCCAGTAGTATACCGTTTACTAGCGGCGAGCAGTACTTC. It specifies CASSIPFTSGEQYF.